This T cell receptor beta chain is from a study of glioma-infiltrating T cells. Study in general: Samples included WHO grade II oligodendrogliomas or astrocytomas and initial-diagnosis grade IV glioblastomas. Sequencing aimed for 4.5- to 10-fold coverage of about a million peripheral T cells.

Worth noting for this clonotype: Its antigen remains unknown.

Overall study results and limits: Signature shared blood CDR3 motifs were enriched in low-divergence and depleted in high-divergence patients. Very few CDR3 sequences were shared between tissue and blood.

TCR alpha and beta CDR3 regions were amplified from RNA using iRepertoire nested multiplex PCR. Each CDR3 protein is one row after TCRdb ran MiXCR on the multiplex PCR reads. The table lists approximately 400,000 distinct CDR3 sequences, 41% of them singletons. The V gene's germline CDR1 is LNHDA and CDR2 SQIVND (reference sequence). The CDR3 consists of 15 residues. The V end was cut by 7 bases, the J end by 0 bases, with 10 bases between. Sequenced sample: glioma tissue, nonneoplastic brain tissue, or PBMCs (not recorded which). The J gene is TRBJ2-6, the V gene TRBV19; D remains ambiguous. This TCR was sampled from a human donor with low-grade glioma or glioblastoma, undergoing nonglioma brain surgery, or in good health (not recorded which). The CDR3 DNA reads TGTGCCAGTAATGATAAAAGCTCTGGGGCCAACGTCCTGACTTTC. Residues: CASNDKSSGANVLTF.